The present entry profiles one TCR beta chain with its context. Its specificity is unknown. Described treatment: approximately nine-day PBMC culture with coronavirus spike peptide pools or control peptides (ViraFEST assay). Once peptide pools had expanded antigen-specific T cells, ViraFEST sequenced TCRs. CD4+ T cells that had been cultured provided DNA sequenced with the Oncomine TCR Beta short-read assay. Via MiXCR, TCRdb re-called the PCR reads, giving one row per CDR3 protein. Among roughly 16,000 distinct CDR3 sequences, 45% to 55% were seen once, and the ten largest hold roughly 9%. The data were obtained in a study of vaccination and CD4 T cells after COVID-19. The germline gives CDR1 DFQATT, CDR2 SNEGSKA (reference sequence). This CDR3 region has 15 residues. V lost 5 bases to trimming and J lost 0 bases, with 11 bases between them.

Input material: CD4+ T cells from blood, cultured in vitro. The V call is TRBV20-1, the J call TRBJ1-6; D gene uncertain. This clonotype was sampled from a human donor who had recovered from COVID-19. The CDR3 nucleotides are TGCAGTGCTCCTGGGGATAGCTCCTATAATTCACCCCTCCACTTT. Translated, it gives CSAPGDSSYNSPLHF.